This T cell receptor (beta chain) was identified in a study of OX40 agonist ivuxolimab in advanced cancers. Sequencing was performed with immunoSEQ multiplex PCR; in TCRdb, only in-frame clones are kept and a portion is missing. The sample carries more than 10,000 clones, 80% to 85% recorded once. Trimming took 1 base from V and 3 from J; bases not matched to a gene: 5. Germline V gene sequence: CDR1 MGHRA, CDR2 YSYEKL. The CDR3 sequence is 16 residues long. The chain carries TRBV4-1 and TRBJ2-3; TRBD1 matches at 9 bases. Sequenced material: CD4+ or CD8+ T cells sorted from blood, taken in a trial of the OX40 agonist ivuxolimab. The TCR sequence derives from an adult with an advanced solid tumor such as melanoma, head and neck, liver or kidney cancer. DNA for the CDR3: TGCGCCAGCAGCCAAGTGATAGGACAGGGGACAGATACGCAGTATTTT. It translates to CASSQVIGQGTDTQYF.